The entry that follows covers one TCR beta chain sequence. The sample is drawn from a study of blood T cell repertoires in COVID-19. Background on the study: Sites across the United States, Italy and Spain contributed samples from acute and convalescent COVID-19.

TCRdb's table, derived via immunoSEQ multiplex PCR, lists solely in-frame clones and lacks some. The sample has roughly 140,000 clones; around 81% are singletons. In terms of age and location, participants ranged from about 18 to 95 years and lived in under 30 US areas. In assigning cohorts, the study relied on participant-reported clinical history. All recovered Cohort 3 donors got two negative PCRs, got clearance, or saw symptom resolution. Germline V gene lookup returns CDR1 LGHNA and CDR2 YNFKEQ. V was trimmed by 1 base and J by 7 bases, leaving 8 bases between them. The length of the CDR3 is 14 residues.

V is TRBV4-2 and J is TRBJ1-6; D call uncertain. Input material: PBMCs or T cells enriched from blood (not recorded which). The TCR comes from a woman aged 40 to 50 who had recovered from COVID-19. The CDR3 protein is CASSQAPGNSPLHF. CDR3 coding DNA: TGTGCCAGCAGCCAAGCTCCGGGGAATTCACCCCTCCACTTT.